These 27 T cell receptor beta chains originate from one sample sequenced in a study of CD8 T cells in ankylosing spondylitis. These receptors lack a known antigen. In TCRdb, the 5' RACE reads were re-called with MiXCR into one record per CDR3 protein. The repertoire holds some 840,000 distinct CDR3 sequences, with 10% to 15% as singletons. Findings and caveats of the study: Characteristic, it appeared, of ankylosing spondylitis blood was a TCR beta motif of several highly homologous variants.

Source material: blood, either unsorted or a sorted T cell fraction (not recorded which). The receptors come from a male donor with ankylosing spondylitis.

The rearrangement links TRBV20-1 to TRBJ2-6, with 7 positions matching TRBD1. The germline V gene encodes CDR1 DFQATT and CDR2 SNEGSKA (reference sequence). The CDR3 runs 16 residues. The V and J ends lost 4 bases and 1 base, in that order; junction bases with no gene match: 7. The CDR3 DNA reads as TGCAGTGCTAACAGGGGCCGGGTGTCTGGGGCCAACGTCCTGACTTTC. This gives the protein CSANRGRVSGANVLTF.

The V and J genes are TRBV7-3 and TRBJ2-7; TRBD2 agrees at 7 bases. V lost 5 bases to trimming and J lost 2 bases; unmatched junction nucleotides: 9. There are 15 residues in the CDR3. Germline values: CDR1 SGHTA, CDR2 FQGTGA. The CDR3: CASSPREGQAYEQYF. In DNA form, the CDR3 reads TGTGCCAGCAGCCCCAGGGAGGGCCAGGCCTACGAGCAGTACTTC. The full variable domain, with the rest looked up from reference TRBV7-3 and TRBJ2-7, is GAGVSQTPSNKVTEKGKYVELRCDPISGHTALYWYRQSLGQGPEFLIYFQGTGAADDSGLPNDRFFAVRPEGSVSTLKIQRTERGDSAVYLCASSPREGQAYEQYFGPGTRLTVT.

The rearrangement joins TRBV2 to TRBJ2-3; D is ambiguous. The length of the CDR3 is 15 residues. From germline, CDR1 is SNHLY and CDR2 FYNNEI. Between the trimmed V and J ends, which lost 4 bases and 3 bases, there was a span of 14 bases. The CDR3 bases are TGTGCCAGCAGTGTTTCAGGAATTGGGACAGATACGCAGTATTTT. As protein: CASSVSGIGTDTQYF.

This clonotype was seen ten or more times. This sequence joins TRBV7-9 and TRBJ2-1, with 13 positions matching TRBD2. The CDR3 covers 17 residues. After removal of 5 bases from V and 7 bases from J, the junction contained 11 bases not matched to a gene. CDR1 and CDR2 (germline): SEHNR, FQNEAQ (reference sequence). The DNA of the CDR3 is TGTGCCAGCAGCCCTCGTAGGACTAGCGGGAGAGGAAATGAGCAGTTCTTC. Translated, it gives CASSPRRTSGRGNEQFF. Looking up the rest from reference TRBV7-9 and TRBJ2-1 gives the full variable domain: DTGVSQNPRHKITKRGQNVTFRCDPISEHNRLYWYRQTLGQGPEFLTYFQNEAQLEKSRLLSDRFSAERPKGSFSTLEIQRTEQGDSAMYLCASSPRRTSGRGNEQFFGPGTRLTVL.

V is TRBV5-4 and J is TRBJ2-1, with D perhaps given as TRBD1 or TRBD2 (5 bases each). Per the germline V gene, CDR1 is SGHNT and CDR2 is YYREEE (reference sequence). V gave up 4 bases and J gave up 2 bases, with 13 bases separating them. The CDR3 runs 15 residues. The CDR3 reads CASSTRDGTYNEQFF. As DNA, the CDR3 is TGTGCCAGCAGCACCCGGGACGGAACCTACAATGAGCAGTTCTTC.

This clonotype was observed a few times. V gene TRBV6-2 or TRBV6-3 combines with J gene TRBJ2-7; D possibly corresponds to TRBD2 (5 bases). Germline values: CDR1 MNHEY, CDR2 SVGEGT. V was pared by 11 bases and J by 6 bases, with 14 bases between. The CDR3 has 11 amino acids. The CDR3 spells CAAKMEAEQYF. The CDR3 DNA reads TGTGCCGCGAAAATGGAGGCCGAGCAGTACTTC.

The V call is TRBV12-3 or TRBV12-4, the J call TRBJ1-2; 9 positions agree with TRBD1. CDR3 length: 15 residues. J lost 3 bases, V lost 6 bases, and 8 bases had no gene match. The CDR3, as DNA: TGTGCCAGCAGCCCAAGGACAGGGGCTGACTATGGCTACACCTTC. Amino acid sequence: CASSPRTGADYGYTF.

This clonotype was seen a handful of times. This chain joins TRBV27 and TRBJ2-4; D may be TRBD2 (7 bases). Trimming removed 8 bases from V and 9 bases from J, with 17 bases in between. The CDR3 extends over 13 amino acids. The germline CDR1 and CDR2 sequences are MNHEY and SMNVEV (reference sequence). CDR3 nucleotides: TGTGCCAGCTTGTCCCGAGGGGGGGGCATTCAGTACTTC. Translated: CASLSRGGGIQYF.

This chain uses TRBV4-1 with TRBJ1-1; no clear D. With 0 bases removed from V and 4 bases from J, the gap between germline ends came to 9 bases. This CDR3 is built from 14 residues. The germline CDR1 and CDR2 sequences are MGHRA and YSYEKL. CDR3 region: CASSQDRRSTEAFF. The CDR3 DNA reads TGCGCCAGCAGCCAAGATAGGCGGAGCACTGAAGCTTTCTTT.

This clonotype has ten or more counts. V and J are TRBV29-1 and TRBJ2-3; D is unresolved. V dropped 6 bases and J dropped 3 bases, with 13 bases sitting between them. Germline V CDR1 and CDR2: SQVTM, ANQGSEA. The length of the CDR3 is 13 residues. The CDR3 here is CSVSVGRTDTQYF. In nucleotides, the CDR3 is TGCAGCGTGTCCGTGGGCAGAACAGATACGCAGTATTTT.

This clonotype appeared a few times. CDR3 in amino acids: CASSAGLAMYSGANVLTF. The CDR3 DNA follows: TGTGCCAGCAGCGCGGGACTAGCGATGTACTCTGGGGCCAACGTCCTGACTTTC. The chain joins TRBV9 to TRBJ2-6, with 10 bases matching TRBD2. V trimming: 3 bases; J trimming: 0 bases; junction bases outside the gene matches: 6. The CDR3 covers 18 residues. Germline V lookup: CDR1 SGDLS, CDR2 YYNGEE.

Ten or more counts support this clonotype. The chain couples TRBV4-3 to TRBJ1-1, with TRBD1 as a possible D gene (6 bases). The CDR3 totals 15 residues. The V end lost 2 bases, the J end lost 3 bases, and 13 bases lay between the germline ends. Germline values: CDR1 LGHNA, CDR2 YSLEER. The CDR3 protein is CASSQWRGSDTEAFF. CDR3 sequence (DNA): TGCGCCAGCAGCCAATGGAGGGGGTCGGACACTGAAGCTTTCTTT.

This clonotype was seen a few times. The rearrangement uses TRBV20-1 and TRBJ2-1; 8 bases map to TRBD1. The CDR3 runs to 12 residues. Germline CDR1 DFQATT, CDR2 SNEGSKA (reference sequence). J lost 8 bases, V lost 6 bases, and 6 bases had no gene match. CDR3: CSAAGQVDEQFF. The CDR3 DNA follows: TGCAGTGCGGCGGGACAGGTCGATGAGCAGTTCTTC.

This rearrangement joins TRBV7-9 to TRBJ2-7; TRBD2 might be the D (7 bases). The CDR3 has 16 amino acids. V dropped 4 bases and J dropped 0 bases, with 16 bases sitting between them. The germline V gene encodes CDR1 SEHNR and CDR2 FQNEAQ (reference sequence). As DNA, the CDR3 is TGTGCCAGCAGCTCGAGGGGGGGCTTAGGCTCCTACGAGCAGTACTTC. Its translation is CASSSRGGLGSYEQYF.

The V call is TRBV7-6, the J call TRBJ2-5; the D is unclear. Germline-derived CDR1 and CDR2 are SGHVS and FNYEAQ. The CDR3 contains 15 residues. V lost 5 bases to trimming and J lost 0 bases, with 13 bases between them. CDR3 DNA: TGTGCCAGCAGCCCCATCGACCGGTACCAAGAGACCCAGTACTTC. Its translation is CASSPIDRYQETQYF.

This sequence joins TRBV6-6 and TRBJ1-1; D gene unclear. Germline V CDR1 and CDR2: MNHNY, SVGAGI (reference sequence). V lost 7 bases and J lost 1, with 10 bases in between. CDR3 length: 13 residues. Here the CDR3 reads CASIFLGNTEAFF. The CDR3 nucleotides are TGTGCCAGCATATTCCTGGGGAACACTGAAGCTTTCTTT.

The sample holds a few counts of this clonotype. J is TRBJ2-1 and V is TRBV10-3; 7 bases map to TRBD1. From germline, CDR1 is ENHRY and CDR2 SYGVKD. The CDR3 has 14 amino acids. V was pared by 7 bases and J by 1 base, with 4 bases of the junction left unmatched. CDR3 amino acids: CAITGDRSYNEQFF. In nucleotides, the CDR3 is TGTGCCATCACCGGGGACAGATCCTACAATGAGCAGTTCTTC.

This chain uses TRBV7-9 with TRBJ1-2; the D is unclear. There are 14 residues in the CDR3. Trimming removed 0 bases at V and 6 bases at J, with 11 bases between. Per the germline V gene, CDR1 is SEHNR and CDR2 is FQNEAQ (reference sequence). This CDR3 is CASSLASRRDGYTF. In DNA, the CDR3 is TGTGCCAGCAGCTTAGCTTCCAGGCGGGATGGCTACACCTTC. The full variable domain, with the rest looked up from reference TRBV7-9 and TRBJ1-2, is DTGVSQNPRHKITKRGQNVTFRCDPISEHNRLYWYRQTLGQGPEFLTYFQNEAQLEKSRLLSDRFSAERPKGSFSTLEIQRTEQGDSAMYLCASSLASRRDGYTFGSGTRLTVV.

The rearrangement joins TRBV19 to TRBJ2-6; TRBD1 or TRBD2 may be the D gene (5 bases each). V was shortened by 4 bases and J by 4 bases, with 11 bases between the two germline ends. Germline assignment: CDR1 LNHDA and CDR2 SQIVND (reference sequence). CDR3 length: 15 residues. The CDR3 sequence: CASSRGVYGANVLTF. The CDR3 region has the DNA TGTGCCAGTAGTAGAGGGGTTTACGGGGCCAACGTCCTGACTTTC.

This clonotype came up many times. This chain connects TRBV27 to TRBJ2-1, with D possibly being TRBD1 (6 bases). Trimming took 6 bases from V and 1 from J, leaving 19 bases between them. From germline, CDR1 is MNHEY and CDR2 SMNVEV (reference sequence). This CDR3 spans 17 amino acids. The CDR3, as DNA: TGTGCCAGCAGAGAGAAGGCGGTCAGGGGATCCTACAATGAGCAGTTCTTC. Translating gives CASREKAVRGSYNEQFF.

The table lists this clonotype with a few counts. The genes are TRBV9 and TRBJ2-1, with D tentatively TRBD2 (6 bases). V lost 3 bases and J lost 0, with 13 bases in between. This CDR3 is 16 amino acids long. Germline assignment: CDR1 SGDLS and CDR2 YYNGEE. CDR3 protein: CASSATGTASYNEQFF. The CDR3 region has the DNA TGTGCCAGCAGCGCGACCGGGACTGCCTCCTACAATGAGCAGTTCTTC. The whole variable domain, filled in from reference TRBV9 and TRBJ2-1, reads DSGVTQTPKHLITATGQRVTLRCSPRSGDLSVYWYQQSLDQGLQFLIQYYNGEERAKGNILERFSAQQFPDLHSELNLSSLELGDSALYFCASSATGTASYNEQFFGPGTRLTVL.

At least ten counts were recorded for this clonotype. This rearrangement joins TRBV28 to TRBJ2-3, with D perhaps matching TRBD1 or TRBD2 (5 bases each). CDR1 is MDHEN, CDR2 SYDVKM, per germline. Trimming took off 6 bases at V and 5 bases at J, with 21 bases between the two ends. This CDR3 contains 16 residues. CDR3 in DNA: TGTGCCAGCAGCCCTCGGAGGACATCACATGAAGATACGCAGTATTTT. Translation gives CASSPRRTSHEDTQYF. Supplemented by reference TRBV28 and TRBJ2-3, the full variable domain reads DVKVTQSSRYLVKRTGEKVFLECVQDMDHENMFWYRQDPGLGLRLIYFSYDVKMKEKGDIPEGYSVSREKKERFSLILESASTNQTSMYLCASSPRRTSHEDTQYFGPGTRLTVL.

J is TRBJ2-7 and V is TRBV5-1; no definite D call. The CDR3 extends over 14 amino acids. V lost 0 bases and J 1 base, leaving 8 bases between the germline ends. Per the germline V gene, CDR1 is SGHRS and CDR2 is YFSETQ. In nucleotides, the CDR3 is TGCGCCAGCAGCTTGGGAAGTTATTCCTACGAGCAGTACTTC. This sequence encodes CASSLGSYSYEQYF.

This clonotype was detected only a few times. The genes are TRBV29-1 and TRBJ2-3; TRBD1 is a possible D gene (6 bases). Per the germline V gene, CDR1 is SQVTM and CDR2 is ANQGSEA. V was clipped by 3 bases and J by 3 bases, with 19 bases between them. This CDR3 contains 16 residues. CDR3 loop: CSVEGGRGFGTDTQYF. In DNA form, the CDR3 reads TGCAGCGTTGAGGGCGGCAGGGGATTCGGGACAGATACGCAGTATTTT.

This clonotype has ten or more counts. The V gene is TRBV20-1, the J gene TRBJ2-7; 8 bases map to TRBD1. In germline, CDR1 is DFQATT, CDR2 SNEGSKA (reference sequence). V was pared by 8 bases and J by 5 bases, with 8 bases of the junction left unmatched. The CDR3 is made up of 12 amino acids. CDR3 amino acids: CSMDRVGDEQYF. The CDR3 DNA reads as TGCAGTATGGACAGGGTTGGTGACGAGCAGTACTTC.

This clonotype was recorded many times. This rearrangement joins TRBV29-1 to TRBJ2-1; D not resolved. Germline V lookup: CDR1 SQVTM, CDR2 ANQGSEA. The V end lost 3 bases, the J end lost 7 bases, and 4 bases lay between the germline ends. The CDR3 contains 10 residues. The CDR3 loop is CSVDGNEQFF. The DNA of the CDR3 is TGCAGCGTTGATGGTAATGAGCAGTTCTTC.

This chain uses TRBV20-1 with TRBJ2-7; 12 bases are shared with TRBD2. Germline assignment: CDR1 DFQATT and CDR2 SNEGSKA (reference sequence). Trimming at V came to 8 bases and at J to 4 bases, leaving 9 bases not matched to a gene. The CDR3 is made up of 14 amino acids. The CDR3 sequence: CSPWTSGTSYEQYF. The CDR3 nucleotides read TGCAGTCCGTGGACTAGCGGGACCTCTTACGAGCAGTACTTC.